This passage covers 5 T cell receptor beta chains from one sample sequenced in a study of brain T cells in children with intractable seizures. Measured with immunoSEQ multiplex PCR; TCRdb has only the in-frame clones, and not every one. Among about 340,000 clones listed, nearly 95% were seen once. Stated time point: blood from clinic visit 5 months post-surgery; TSC patient then seizure free. This specimen was peripheral blood, taken more than 4 months after surgery. The receptor source for this set is a boy younger than two with tuberous sclerosis and intractable seizures.

This clone was seen just once. This same CDR3 is encoded by further DNA sequences in the sample. The CDR3 sequence: CASSVASQNYGYTF. The CDR3 DNA reads TGTGCCAGCAGCGTAGCGTCCCAGAACTATGGCTACACCTTC. The chain carries TRBV9 and TRBJ1-2; D call uncertain. The CDR3 loop spans 14 amino acids. Germline assignment: CDR1 SGDLS and CDR2 YYNGEE. The ends were cut back, 0 bases at V and 2 bases at J, with 8 bases in the middle.

The rearrangement joins TRBV5-6 to TRBJ1-3; 7 nucleotides match TRBD1. J gave up 2 bases and V 4 bases, and 3 bases lay outside the gene matches. This CDR3 has 14 amino acids. Germline V lookup: CDR1 SGHDT, CDR2 YYEEEE. The CDR3 DNA sequence: TGTGCCAGCAGCGGGACAGAGACTGGAAACACCATATATTTT. As protein: CASSGTETGNTIYF.

The chain is built from TRBV21-1 and TRBJ1-6; the table's D call TRBD1 went unverified against the DNA. TRBV21-1 is shown as a pseudogene. CDR3 length: 13 residues. Here the CDR3 DNA reads TGTGCCAGCCCAGGCTCCTATAATTCACCCCTCCACTTT. Its translation: CASPGSYNSPLHF.

This sequence joins TRBV30 and TRBJ1-5; D not resolved. The CDR3 loop spans 13 amino acids. Deletions cut 5 bases from V and 1 base from J, with 9 bases between. Looked up from germline, CDR1 is GTSNPN and CDR2 is SVGIG (reference sequence). The chain's CDR3 is CAWAGMSNQPQHF. CDR3 nucleotide sequence: TGTGCCTGGGCGGGAATGAGCAATCAGCCCCAGCATTTT.

This clone appeared once. The V call is TRBV11-3, the J call TRBJ1-3, with D uncertain. Looked up from germline, CDR1 is SGHNT and CDR2 is YENEEA. Trimming left V 3 bases short and J 0 bases short, with 15 bases between. CDR3 length: 17 amino acids. The CDR3 protein is CASSFWSAARSGNTIYF. The CDR3 DNA reads TGTGCCAGCAGCTTTTGGTCAGCAGCCCGCTCTGGAAACACCATATATTTT.